The source of this T cell receptor beta chain is a study of OX40 agonist ivuxolimab in advanced cancers. Overall study results and limits: Nonresponders included some who also had low normalized T-cell clonal expansion. Dose levels from 0.1 to 3.0 mg/kg saw CD4+ and CD8+ blood T cells expand clonally by week 6.

V lost 2 bases and J lost 6, with 11 bases in between. Germline CDR1 is ENHRY and CDR2 is SYGVKD. The CDR3 runs to 15 residues. TCRdb keeps only in-frame clones here, not all; method: immunoSEQ multiplex PCR. This sample has approximately 55,000 clones, with about 86% found just once. Regarding this clone: No antigen is known for it.

Sampling times: baseline, cycle 4 day 1, cycle 7 day 1. The TCR was taken from an adult with an advanced solid tumor such as melanoma, head and neck, liver or kidney cancer. The input for sequencing was CD4+ or CD8+ T cells sorted from blood, taken in a trial of the OX40 agonist ivuxolimab. This sequence joins TRBV10-3 and TRBJ1-6; tentative D call: TRBD1 (5 bases). The CDR3 loop reads CAISEGQGFNSPLHF. The CDR3 DNA sequence: TGTGCCATCAGTGAGGGCCAGGGATTTAATTCACCCCTCCACTTT.